This T cell receptor (beta chain) was profiled in a study of blood T cells in healthy people across ages. Primers used in a second PCR of about 6 to 11 cycles were a sample-barcoded 5' primer and a J-beta primer mix. In TCRdb, the 5' RACE reads were re-called with MiXCR into one record per CDR3 protein. Of around 750,000 distinct CDR3 sequences listed, 53% are singletons. Worth noting for this clonotype: Antigen unknown.

Per the germline V gene, CDR1 is SGHTA and CDR2 is FQGNSA. The CDR3 has 17 residues. With V trimmed by 4 bases and J by 5 bases, 12 bases remained unmatched. About 10 milliliters was the volume of peripheral blood drawn from each donor. Study-wide points: Strong correlation was found linking TCR beta diversity to naive T cell percentage. From one million sequenced T cells, diversity estimates were lower bounds. Roughly linear age-related decline in beta diversity appeared, significant by age around 36.

The specimen was blood. The receptor was isolated from a man at least 80 years old in good health. The J gene is TRBJ2-1, the V gene TRBV7-2; 9 positions match TRBD1. The CDR3 region has the DNA TGTGCCAGCAGCTCCCCGTTGGGACAGGGTGGCCACAATGAGCAGTTCTTC. It translates to CASSSPLGQGGHNEQFF.